The sequence of this TCR beta chain was determined in a study of shared T cell receptors in the human thymus. The repertoire was sequenced with immunoSEQ multiplex PCR; TCRdb's copy has only in-frame clones and lacks some. The sample has hundreds of thousands of clones; about four fifths are singletons. A further study also used this sample, focusing on human thymus T cells. This second study says: The people who donated were healthy Finnish babies having corrective surgery for congenital heart defects. Resections removed during corrective heart surgery provided the thymus tissue used.

Sequencing input: thymocytes. The receptor comes from a boy under two years old with a congenital heart defect.

The CDR3 loop is CASSLIWSKGRSAYNEQFF. The CDR3 nucleotides are TGTGCCAGCAGCTTGATCTGGTCCAAGGGGCGGAGCGCCTACAATGAGCAGTTCTTC. The chain is built from TRBV5-8 and TRBJ2-1; D is perhaps TRBD1 (5 bases). CDR3 length equals 19 residues. The V end was cut by 1 base, the J end by 2 bases, with 22 bases between. Germline assignment: CDR1 SGHTS and CDR2 YDEGEE.